Each of the 5 T cell receptor beta chains below was sequenced from the same sample in a study of PD-1 blockade in mismatch repair-deficient tumors. Only in-frame clones appear in the TCRdb table, and some are missing; sequencing was by immunoSEQ multiplex PCR. Among 60,000 to 65,000 clones, about 87% were seen once, and the ten largest hold about 15%. Sequences were derived from peripheral blood, sampled 52 weeks after starting pembrolizumab. The receptor set was obtained from an adult with mismatch repair-deficient cancer.

The V and J genes are TRBV11-2 and TRBJ2-1; the match to TRBD1 covers 7 bases. V shed 4 bases, J shed 10 bases, and the junction held 7 bases outside the gene matches. The V gene's germline CDR1 is SGHAT and CDR2 FQNNGV. The CDR3 sequence is 13 residues long. The CDR3 sequence is CASSYDRALEQFF. The DNA for the CDR3 is TGTGCCAGCAGCTATGACAGGGCCCTGGAGCAGTTCTTC.

This clone appeared once. The V gene is TRBV5-4, the J gene TRBJ2-7, with D possibly TRBD2 on 6 matching bases. V lost 5 bases and J 1 base, leaving 16 bases between the germline ends. The CDR3 is 15 amino acids. Per germline, CDR1 SGHNT and CDR2 YYREEE (reference sequence). CDR3 in DNA: TGTGCCAGCAGTTTATATAGCGGTGTGTCCTACGAGCAGTACTTC. Translating it yields CASSLYSGVSYEQYF. Together with reference TRBV5-4 and TRBJ2-7, the CDR3 gives the full variable domain: ETGVTQSPTHLIKTRGQQVTLRCSSQSGHNTVSWYQQALGQGPQFIFQYYREEENGRGNFPPRFSGLQFPNYSSELNVNALELDDSALYLCASSLYSGVSYEQYFGPGTRLTVT.

J is TRBJ1-1 and V is TRBV11-2; 8 bases agree with TRBD1. The germline V gene encodes CDR1 SGHAT and CDR2 FQNNGV. Trimming took 4 bases from V and 7 from J; bases not matched to a gene: 14. The CDR3 is 16 amino acids. CDR3 amino acids: CASSSQTGAEAIEAFF. CDR3 nucleotides: TGTGCCAGCAGCTCTCAGACAGGGGCGGAGGCAATTGAAGCTTTCTTT.

The chain has TRBV19 and TRBJ1-2; 10 nucleotides align to TRBD1. Germline V gene lookup returns CDR1 LNHDA and CDR2 SQIVND (reference sequence). The CDR3 runs 17 residues. V lost 3 bases and J lost 7; bases outside the gene matches: 14. CDR3 sequence: CASSISGQGKVWGGYTF. In DNA, the CDR3 is TGTGCCAGTAGTATTTCGGGACAGGGGAAAGTCTGGGGTGGCTACACCTTC.

There are a few counts of this clone. This chain links TRBV6-1 with TRBJ1-2; D is unresolved. The CDR3 has 16 residues. Per the germline V gene, CDR1 is MNHNS and CDR2 is SASEGT. V shed 1 base and J shed 1 base, with 13 bases lying between them. CDR3 bases: TGTGCCAGCAGTGAAGGCCCGTATACGATTAACTATGGCTACACCTTC. As protein: CASSEGPYTINYGYTF.